The 32 T cell receptor beta chains given below trace back to one sample, sequenced in a study of blood T cell repertoires in COVID-19. Assay: immunoSEQ multiplex PCR; the TCRdb copy retains only in-frame clones and omits some. Here the sample spans about 100,000 clones, just under 80% being singletons. The sample consisted of peripheral blood. Source of these receptors: a man between 65 and 85 years old with active or convalescent COVID-19.

In this sample, this clone turned up once. This chain uses TRBV4-1 with TRBJ2-1, with a possible D match to TRBD2 (6 bases). This CDR3 is 15 amino acids long. The germline CDR1 and CDR2 sequences are MGHRA and YSYEKL. V lost 0 bases and J 6 bases, leaving 12 bases between the germline ends. DNA for the CDR3: TGCGCCAGCAGCCAAGATTCGGGGGTGGGCAATGAGCAGTTCTTC. It is translated as CASSQDSGVGNEQFF.

The chain joins TRBV5-8 to TRBJ2-3, with D possibly being TRBD1 (6 bases). The CDR3 loop spans 13 amino acids. V gave up 7 bases and J gave up 3 bases, with 12 bases separating them. The germline V gene has CDR1 SGHTS and CDR2 YDEGEE. CDR3 amino acids: CASAGQLTDTQYF. The CDR3 DNA reads TGTGCCAGCGCCGGACAGTTAACAGATACGCAGTATTTT.

This clone has just one count. Compared with germline, one end of the junction differs, possibly owing to a read error. The rearrangement uses TRBV7-7 and TRBJ2-5; TRBD2 agrees at 11 bases. The V gene's germline CDR1 is SSHAT and CDR2 FNYEAQ (reference sequence). The CDR3 extends over 16 amino acids. The CDR3 reads CASSPRLAGPGETQYF. Written as DNA, the CDR3 is TGTGCTAGCAGCCCGCGACTAGCGGGGCCTGGAGAGACCCAGTACTTC.

The gene calls are TRBV6-5 and TRBJ2-7; TRBD1 matches at 9 bases. The V gene's germline CDR1 is MNHEY and CDR2 SVGAGI. This CDR3 has 15 amino acids. V was pared by 5 bases and J by 3 bases, with 8 bases of the junction left unmatched. Here the CDR3 reads CASSTSGTGFYEQYF. For the CDR3, the DNA is TGTGCCAGCAGTACGTCCGGGACAGGGTTCTACGAGCAGTACTTC.

The genes are TRBV5-4 and TRBJ1-1; possible D gene TRBD1, 5 bases. The V end lost 5 bases, the J end lost 1 base, and 15 bases lay between the germline ends. The CDR3 is 15 amino acids. The germline gives CDR1 SGHNT, CDR2 YYREEE (reference sequence). The CDR3 spells CASRPELDTNTEAFF. The CDR3, as DNA: TGTGCCAGCAGACCCGAGCTGGACACGAACACTGAAGCTTTCTTT.

The rearrangement uses TRBV27 and TRBJ1-5; 8 bases are a match to TRBD1. V lost 5 bases and J lost 4; bases outside the gene matches: 7. Germline V CDR1 and CDR2: MNHEY, SMNVEV (reference sequence). The CDR3 extends over 15 amino acids. CDR3: CASSPRTGLNQPQHF. CDR3 bases: TGTGCCAGCAGTCCAAGGACAGGGCTTAATCAGCCCCAGCATTTT.

The J gene is TRBJ2-7, the V gene TRBV18, with 11 nucleotides matching TRBD2. The V gene's germline CDR1 is KGHSH and CDR2 LQKENI. This CDR3 is 15 amino acids long. V dropped 5 bases and J dropped 7; count of bases not matched to a gene: 10. CDR3 in DNA: TGTGCCAGCTCAGGGACTAGCGGAGGAATGGGGGAGCAGTACTTC. Protein: CASSGTSGGMGEQYF.

The chain links TRBV5-6 to TRBJ2-3, with 7 nucleotides matching TRBD2. The CDR3 runs to 14 residues. Germline-derived CDR1 and CDR2 are SGHDT and YYEEEE. V lost 4 bases, J lost 2 bases, and 4 bases stayed unmatched. CDR3: CASSQGGTTDTQYF. The CDR3 coding sequence is TGTGCCAGCAGCCAGGGAGGGACCACAGATACGCAGTATTTT.

The chain combines TRBV9 with TRBJ1-5, with D tentatively TRBD1 (5 bases). Deletions cut 0 bases from V and 6 bases from J, with 19 bases between. The CDR3 runs to 17 residues. Germline assignment: CDR1 SGDLS and CDR2 YYNGEE. This CDR3 reads CASSVGVGEIGSQPQHF. The DNA for the CDR3 is TGTGCCAGCAGCGTAGGGGTAGGGGAAATCGGAAGTCAGCCCCAGCATTTT.

The chain joins TRBV3-1 (or the pseudogene TRBV3-2) to TRBJ2-3, with 7 bases identical to TRBD1. The junction had 8 bases not matched to a gene; V was cut back by 1 base and J by 7 bases. This CDR3 is built from 15 residues. Germline V gene sequence: CDR1 LGHDT, CDR2 YNNKEL (reference sequence). This chain's CDR3 is CASSQGEDRRNTQYF. The CDR3 bases are TGTGCCAGCAGCCAAGGAGAGGACAGGCGGAATACGCAGTATTTT.

The V call is TRBV6-5, the J call TRBJ1-4; the D gene is possibly TRBD1 (6 bases). V was cut by 0 bases and J by 6 bases, with 8 bases left in between. The germline CDR1 and CDR2 sequences are MNHEY and SVGAGI. The CDR3 covers 14 residues. CDR3 DNA sequence: TGTGCCAGCAGTTACTCTCCAGGGGATGAAAAACTGTTTTTT. This codes for CASSYSPGDEKLFF.

V is TRBV5-8 and J is TRBJ1-5, with 10 positions matching TRBD1. V trimming: 3 bases; J trimming: 2 bases; junction bases outside the gene matches: 2. Germline loops: CDR1 SGHTS, CDR2 YDEGEE. The CDR3 is made up of 15 amino acids. The CDR3 loop is CASSSGTGGNQPQHF. In DNA form, the CDR3 reads TGTGCCAGCAGCTCCGGGACAGGGGGCAATCAGCCCCAGCATTTT.

This clone was counted once. The chain has TRBV6-5 and TRBJ1-1, with unresolved D. V lost 6 bases and J 1 base, leaving 6 bases between the germline ends. CDR3 length: 12 amino acids. CDR1 and CDR2 from the germline V gene are MNHEY and SVGAGI. The DNA of the CDR3 is TGTGCCAGCAGACGGTCGAACACTGAAGCTTTCTTT. Its protein is CASRRSNTEAFF.

The V gene is TRBV15, the J gene TRBJ1-1; D gene ambiguous. Germline V CDR1 and CDR2: LNHNV, YYDKDF (reference sequence). This CDR3 is 15 amino acids long. V was clipped by 0 bases and J by 6 bases, with 14 bases between them. The CDR3 DNA follows: TGTGCCACCAGCAGAGATCCGGGGTTTGGGTCTGAAGCTTTCTTT. Translating gives CATSRDPGFGSEAFF.

The rearrangement uses TRBV2 and TRBJ2-4; 15 bases are a match to TRBD2. Germline lookup yields CDR1 SNHLY and CDR2 FYNNEI. This CDR3 is built from 18 residues. J was trimmed by 4 bases and V by 7 bases; bases with no gene match: 11. Here the CDR3 DNA reads TGTGCCAGCACCAGCGGACTAGCGGGAGGGTCTCTTAAAAACATTCAGTACTTC. This gives the protein CASTSGLAGGSLKNIQYF.

The chain employs TRBV12-3 or TRBV12-4 and TRBJ2-7; D possibly corresponds to TRBD1 (6 bases). The CDR3 is 12 amino acids. V was clipped by 5 bases and J by 3 bases, with 8 bases between them. CDR3 DNA: TGTGCCAGCAGTCGGACAGTCTACGAGCAGTACTTC. Amino acid sequence: CASSRTVYEQYF.

The rearrangement uses TRBV27 and TRBJ2-7, with 8 bases matching TRBD2. After removal of 2 bases from V and 6 bases from J, the junction contained 3 bases not matched to a gene. From germline, CDR1 is MNHEY and CDR2 SMNVEV (reference sequence). This CDR3 region has 13 residues. The DNA for the CDR3 is TGTGCCAGCAGTTTAGGACTAGCCTCCGAGCAGTACTTC. Its protein is CASSLGLASEQYF.

The chain joins TRBV27 to TRBJ1-1, with D possibly TRBD1 on 5 matching bases. The germline CDR1 and CDR2 sequences are MNHEY and SMNVEV (reference sequence). CDR3 size: 15 residues. V dropped 5 bases and J dropped 6 bases, with 19 bases sitting between them. CDR3 loop: CASSGTNTGEPEAFF. The CDR3 bases are TGTGCCAGCAGTGGCACCAATACAGGAGAACCTGAAGCTTTCTTT.

This chain links TRBV28 with TRBJ2-2, with 7 bases matching TRBD2. CDR1 is MDHEN and CDR2 is SYDVKM in the germline V gene. Trimming took 3 bases from V and 1 from J; bases not matched to a gene: 5. The CDR3 loop spans 16 amino acids. The CDR3 reads CASSLKASGNTGELFF. CDR3 in DNA: TGTGCCAGCAGTTTGAAGGCTAGCGGGAACACCGGGGAGCTGTTTTTT. The variable domain in full, completed from reference TRBV28 and TRBJ2-2, reads DVKVTQSSRYLVKRTGEKVFLECVQDMDHENMFWYRQDPGLGLRLIYFSYDVKMKEKGDIPEGYSVSREKKERFSLILESASTNQTSMYLCASSLKASGNTGELFFGEGSRLTVL.

This clone was picked up a small number of times. This rearrangement joins TRBV4-1 to TRBJ1-5; 10 nucleotides agree with TRBD1. This CDR3 is 17 amino acids long. CDR1 and CDR2 from the germline V gene are MGHRA and YSYEKL. The V and J ends lost 2 bases and 6 bases, in that order; junction bases with no gene match: 10. The CDR3 loop reads CASSQFLRQGAGQPQHF. CDR3 coding DNA: TGCGCCAGCAGCCAATTTCTACGACAGGGGGCAGGTCAGCCCCAGCATTTT.

This clone has a single count. The genes are TRBV6-6 and TRBJ2-7, with TRBD2 matching 8 bases. V lost 6 bases to trimming and J lost 2 bases; unmatched junction nucleotides: 6. Germline-derived CDR1 and CDR2 are MNHNY and SVGAGI (reference sequence). The CDR3 runs 14 residues. The CDR3 DNA sequence: TGTGCCAGCAGAAGCGGGGGATTCCCCTACGAGCAGTACTTC. Protein product: CASRSGGFPYEQYF.

The rearrangement links TRBV4-3 to TRBJ2-2, with 13 bases aligning to TRBD2. The length of the CDR3 is 17 residues. With V trimmed by 5 bases and J by 3 bases, 6 bases remained unmatched. The germline V gene has CDR1 LGHNA and CDR2 YSLEER. CDR3 sequence (DNA): TGCGCCAGCAGCGCGACTAGCGGGAGGACGGACACCGGGGAGCTGTTTTTT. This codes for CASSATSGRTDTGELFF.

V usage is TRBV9 and J usage is TRBJ1-1; no clear D. With 4 bases removed from V and 0 bases from J, the gap between germline ends came to 7 bases. CDR1 is SGDLS and CDR2 is YYNGEE in the germline V gene. CDR3 size: 13 residues. CDR3 nucleotide sequence: TGTGCCAGCAGCCCCTACTTGAACACTGAAGCTTTCTTT. As protein: CASSPYLNTEAFF. Combining the CDR3 with reference TRBV9 and TRBJ1-1 gives the whole variable domain DSGVTQTPKHLITATGQRVTLRCSPRSGDLSVYWYQQSLDQGLQFLIQYYNGEERAKGNILERFSAQQFPDLHSELNLSSLELGDSALYFCASSPYLNTEAFFGQGTRLTVV.

This chain links TRBV7-9 with TRBJ2-5; weak D call: TRBD2 (6 bases). CDR3 length: 13 residues. Trimming removed 4 bases at V and 5 bases at J, with 11 bases between. CDR1 is SEHNR and CDR2 is FQNEAQ in the germline V gene (reference sequence). CDR3 coding DNA: TGTGCCAGCAGCTCGGGACTCTGGGAGACCCAGTACTTC. Protein sequence: CASSSGLWETQYF.

Only one count was recorded for this clone. The gene calls are TRBV9 and TRBJ2-7; TRBD2 is a possible D gene (5 bases). CDR1 and CDR2 (germline): SGDLS, YYNGEE. Deletions cut 0 bases from V and 2 bases from J, with 12 bases between. The CDR3 consists of 15 residues. CDR3 nucleotide sequence: TGTGCCAGCAGCGTAGTGGGAGATGCCACCTACGAGCAGTACTTC. This gives the protein CASSVVGDATYEQYF.

This clone came up a few times. The chain's CDR3 is CASSYSRQKLYEQYF. CDR3 bases: TGTGCCAGCAGTTACTCACGACAGAAGCTCTACGAGCAGTACTTC. The chain links TRBV6-5 to TRBJ2-7; perhaps TRBD1 as D (5 bases). The CDR3 is 15 amino acids. V lost 0 bases to trimming and J lost 3 bases, with 12 bases between them. CDR1 is MNHEY and CDR2 is SVGAGI in the germline V gene.

The rearrangement links TRBV5-3 to TRBJ2-1; TRBD2 matches at 13 bases. TRBV5-3 is an ORF, with its function uncertain. V was pared by 0 bases and J by 6 bases, with 0 bases of the junction left unmatched. The CDR3 length is 15 residues. The CDR3 reads CARSLGLAGGNEQFF. The CDR3 DNA reads TGTGCCAGAAGCTTGGGACTAGCGGGAGGCAATGAGCAGTTCTTC.

J is TRBJ2-7 and V is TRBV4-1; D not resolved. The CDR3 contains 15 residues. The germline CDR1 and CDR2 sequences are MGHRA and YSYEKL. V lost 0 bases and J 5 bases, leaving 14 bases between the germline ends. CDR3 region: CASSQDRGTGNEQYF. In DNA, the CDR3 is TGCGCCAGCAGCCAAGATCGAGGAACGGGTAACGAGCAGTACTTC.

This clone appeared once. V gene TRBV3-1 (or the pseudogene TRBV3-2) combines with J gene TRBJ1-2, with 9 positions matching TRBD1. Trimming took 1 base from V and 8 from J; bases not matched to a gene: 2. The CDR3 consists of 13 residues. The germline V gene encodes CDR1 LGHDT and CDR2 YNNKEL (reference sequence). The CDR3 bases are TGTGCCAGCAGCCAAGGGACAGGGGCAGGCTACACCTTC. The encoded protein is CASSQGTGAGYTF.

This chain links TRBV10-3 with TRBJ1-1; 7 bases match TRBD1. This CDR3 is built from 14 residues. V lost 2 bases, J lost 5 bases, and 5 bases stayed unmatched. The V gene's germline CDR1 is ENHRY and CDR2 SYGVKD. The DNA of the CDR3 is TGTGCCATCAGTGAGGCAGGGGGAAGGACTGAAGCTTTCTTT. This codes for CAISEAGGRTEAFF.

In its sample, this clone was seen once. The rearrangement joins TRBV28 to TRBJ1-5, with TRBD1 identical over 7 bases. The CDR3 length is 15 residues. Germline CDR1 MDHEN, CDR2 SYDVKM. V gave up 6 bases and J gave up 2 bases; unmatched junction bases: 7. The CDR3 nucleotides read TGTGCCAGCAGCTCCCCAGGACAGGGCAATCAGCCCCAGCATTTT. This codes for CASSSPGQGNQPQHF.

V usage is TRBV30 and J usage is TRBJ2-1; D ambiguous. The germline CDR1 and CDR2 sequences are GTSNPN and SVGIG (reference sequence). The CDR3 runs 10 residues. Trimming stripped 4 bases from V and 5 bases from J, with 3 bases between. The CDR3 loop reads CAWNNNEQFF. The CDR3 region has the DNA TGTGCCTGGAATAACAATGAGCAGTTCTTC.